This TCR beta chain stems from a study of blood T cell repertoires in COVID-19. Across the study: Spain, Italy and the United States supplied samples that represented acute and convalescent COVID-19.

CDR1 is GTSNPN, CDR2 SVGIG, per germline (reference sequence). The CDR3 length is 14 residues. Trimming removed 4 bases at V and 0 bases at J, with 12 bases between. As originally analysed: Counts of nucleated cells, estimated from reference gene primer amplification, were obtained. Profiling relied on immunoSEQ multiplex PCR, and the TCRdb table lists in-frame clones only, not all of them. Clonal size and the V and J genes are those of that table, whereas D and trimming came from the DNA. The sample consists of 95,000 to 100,000 clones, about four fifths of them appearing once. The specimen was peripheral blood. This rearrangement joins TRBV30 to TRBJ1-1; a possible D gene is TRBD1 (6 bases). The TCR comes from a woman aged 55 to 70 with acute or convalescent COVID-19. The CDR3 is CAWTQGQLNTEAFF. The CDR3 coding sequence is TGTGCCTGGACCCAAGGACAGCTGAACACTGAAGCTTTCTTT.